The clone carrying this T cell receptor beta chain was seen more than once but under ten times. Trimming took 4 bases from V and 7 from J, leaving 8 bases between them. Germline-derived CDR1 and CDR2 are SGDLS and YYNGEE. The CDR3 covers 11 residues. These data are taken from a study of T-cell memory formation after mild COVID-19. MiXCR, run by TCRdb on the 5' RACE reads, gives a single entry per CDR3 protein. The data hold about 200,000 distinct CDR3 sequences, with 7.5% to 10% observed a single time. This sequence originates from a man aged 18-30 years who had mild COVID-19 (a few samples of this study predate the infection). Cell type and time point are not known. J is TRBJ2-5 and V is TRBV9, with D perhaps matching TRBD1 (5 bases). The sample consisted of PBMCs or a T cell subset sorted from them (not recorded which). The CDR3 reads CASSNQGTQYF. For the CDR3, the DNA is TGTGCCAGCAGCAACCAGGGGACCCAGTACTTC. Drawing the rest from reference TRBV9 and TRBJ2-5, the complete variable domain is DSGVTQTPKHLITATGQRVTLRCSPRSGDLSVYWYQQSLDQGLQFLIQYYNGEERAKGNILERFSAQQFPDLHSELNLSSLELGDSALYFCASSNQGTQYFGPGTRLLVL.